A single sample is the source of the 12 T cell receptor beta chains below, sequenced in a study of post-analysis software for immune sequencing data (dated by TCRdb to between 2014 and 2017). The full study reports these points: Patients showed significantly higher frequencies than controls for about 5 TRBV segments, among them TRBV5-6, TRBV5-1 and TRBV20-1.

The antigens of these receptors remain unknown. The receptor library was made with PCR. Sequencing took place on an Illumina HiSeq 2500. Unique molecular identifiers were incorporated into TCR beta cDNA libraries to reduce PCR and sequencing biases. The public reads were run again by TCRdb, first through fastp at Q25 and then through MiXCR, and only productive beta chains were kept. Identical CDR3 proteins give one entry, which carries the most common genes and DNA. The sample table lists roughly 800,000 distinct CDR3 sequences, roughly 50% of them with a count of one. The ten largest make up approximately 4.5% of the sample. The sample was blood. These receptors were taken from a girl between 10 and 17 years old with multiple sclerosis.

The chain is built from TRBV20-1 and TRBJ2-1; D ambiguous. V was shortened by 5 bases and J by 0 bases, with 11 bases between the two germline ends. Germline lookup yields CDR1 DFQATT and CDR2 SNEGSKA (reference sequence). The CDR3 is 14 amino acids. DNA for the CDR3: TGCAGTGCTGAGGACCGTCTCTCCTACAATGAGCAGTTCTTC. This gives the protein CSAEDRLSYNEQFF.

The sample holds a few counts of this clonotype. The chain recombines TRBV14 with TRBJ2-7, with D possibly TRBD1 on 6 matching bases. V gave up 4 bases and J gave up 0 bases, with 13 bases separating them. The CDR3 sequence is 15 residues long. From germline, CDR1 is SGHDN and CDR2 FVKESK. In DNA, the CDR3 is TGTGCCAGCAGCCCGACAGGCATCAGCTCCTACGAGCAGTACTTC. Translating gives CASSPTGISSYEQYF.

The gene calls are TRBV5-1 and TRBJ2-7; D is uncertain. This CDR3 has 12 residues. CDR1 is SGHRS, CDR2 YFSETQ, per germline. V lost 7 bases, J lost 3 bases, and 11 bases lay in between. For the CDR3, the DNA is TGCGCCAGCGGGCAGTCCGACTACGAGCAGTACTTC. Amino acids: CASGQSDYEQYF.

The chain combines TRBV10-3 with TRBJ1-5; D is perhaps TRBD1 (5 bases). The CDR3 runs 15 residues. Trimming left V 6 bases short and J 5 bases short, with 17 bases between. The V gene's germline CDR1 is ENHRY and CDR2 SYGVKD. CDR3 bases: TGTGCCATCAGCCCAACAGGCCTCCCCTATCAGCCCCAGCATTTT. Translating it yields CAISPTGLPYQPQHF.

This clonotype came up a few times. The rearrangement links TRBV12-3 or TRBV12-4 to TRBJ2-4; D tentatively fits TRBD1 or TRBD2 (5 bases each). The CDR3 has 12 residues. V was clipped by 8 bases and J by 11 bases, with 16 bases between them. CDR3 DNA sequence: TGTGCCAGCGGGGGTCGCCGTCAGGTTCAGTACTTC. As protein: CASGGRRQVQYF.

This clonotype was detected a few times. The V and J genes are TRBV6-2 or TRBV6-3 and TRBJ2-5; 8 bases agree with TRBD2. This CDR3 has 15 residues. Looked up from germline, CDR1 is MNHEY and CDR2 is SVGEGT. The V gene end was trimmed by 4 bases and the J gene end by 5 bases; junction bases not matched to a gene: 9. As DNA, the CDR3 is TGTGCCAGCAGTTCTTACGGGACTAGAGACGAGACCCAGTACTTC. It translates to CASSSYGTRDETQYF.

J is TRBJ2-6 and V is TRBV6-2 or TRBV6-3, with 9 bases identical to TRBD1. Germline values: CDR1 MNHEY, CDR2 SVGEGT. The CDR3 length is 18 residues. V was clipped by 4 bases and J by 0 bases; unmatched bases: 7. The CDR3 region is CASSSRDRADSGANVLTF. In DNA, the CDR3 is TGTGCCAGCAGTTCAAGGGACAGGGCCGACTCTGGGGCCAACGTCCTGACTTTC.

CDR3 DNA: TGTGCCATCAGGCCTGCAGGGGGGCTATCCTACGAGCAGTACTTC. Protein sequence: CAIRPAGGLSYEQYF. This sequence joins TRBV10-3 and TRBJ2-7; perhaps TRBD1 as D (7 bases). Germline V CDR1 and CDR2: ENHRY, SYGVKD. This CDR3 contains 15 residues. Between the trimmed V and J ends, which lost 6 bases and 1 base, there was a span of 16 bases.

CDR3 sequence (DNA): TGCGCCAGCAGCCAAGCTGGGGCGGCTAACACCTACGAGCAGTACTTC. Amino acid sequence: CASSQAGAANTYEQYF. The chain carries TRBV4-1 and TRBJ2-7; TRBD1 might be the D (5 bases). The length of the CDR3 is 16 residues. With 1 base removed from V and 2 bases from J, the gap between germline ends came to 15 bases. Germline values: CDR1 MGHRA, CDR2 YSYEKL.

The gene calls are TRBV7-9 and TRBJ2-1; 8 bases align to TRBD2. J gave up 6 bases and V 1 base, and 11 bases lay outside the gene matches. This CDR3 is 17 amino acids long. CDR1 and CDR2 (germline): SEHNR, FQNEAQ (reference sequence). CDR3 nucleotides: TGTGCCAGCAGCTTAGAGGTGTTTCGGGAGGGCGGCAATGAGCAGTTCTTC. Protein sequence: CASSLEVFREGGNEQFF.

This clonotype was observed a few times. J is TRBJ2-7 and V is TRBV5-6, with 9 bases identical to TRBD1. Unmatched junction bases numbered 6, after V lost 1 base and J lost 7 bases. The length of the CDR3 is 14 residues. Germline CDR1 is SGHDT and CDR2 is YYEEEE. The CDR3 protein is CASSLMDRGGEQYF. CDR3 nucleotides: TGTGCCAGCAGCTTGATGGACAGGGGTGGAGAGCAGTACTTC.

CDR3 amino acids: CSARFASGPNNEQFF. The DNA for the CDR3 is TGCAGTGCCAGGTTCGCTAGCGGGCCCAACAATGAGCAGTTCTTC. The chain is built from TRBV20-1 and TRBJ2-1, with 8 nucleotides matching TRBD2. Germline values: CDR1 DFQATT, CDR2 SNEGSKA (reference sequence). The trim removed 6 bases at V and 5 bases at J, leaving 12 bases unmatched. The CDR3 is made up of 15 amino acids.